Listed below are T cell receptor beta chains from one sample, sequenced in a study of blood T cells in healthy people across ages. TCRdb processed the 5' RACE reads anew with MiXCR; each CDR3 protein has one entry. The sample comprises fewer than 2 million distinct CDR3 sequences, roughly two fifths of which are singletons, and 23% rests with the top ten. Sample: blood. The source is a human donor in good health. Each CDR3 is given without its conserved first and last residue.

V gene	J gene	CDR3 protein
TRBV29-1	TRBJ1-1	SVRKATATEAF
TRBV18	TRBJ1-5	ASSPLGGNNQPQH
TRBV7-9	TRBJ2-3	ASSLGAESDTDTQY
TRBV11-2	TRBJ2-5	ASSLGGVREQY
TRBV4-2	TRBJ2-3	ASSQASVDTQY
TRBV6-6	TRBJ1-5	ASSYTRGQRSNQPQH
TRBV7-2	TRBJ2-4	ASSLRHSGIAKNIQY
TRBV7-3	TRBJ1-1	ASSLFRGQDTEAF
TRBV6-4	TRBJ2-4	ASKAKETTLAKNIQY
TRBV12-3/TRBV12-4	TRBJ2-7	ASSFWGSSYEQY
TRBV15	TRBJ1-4	ATSGWTGGGGEKLF
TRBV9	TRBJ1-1	ASSPRQRGHTEAF
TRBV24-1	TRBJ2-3	ATSQMGRAGGTQY
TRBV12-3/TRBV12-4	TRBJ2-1	ASSDPGTSGYNEQF
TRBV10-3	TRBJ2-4	AISDGPGENIQY
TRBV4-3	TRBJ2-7	ASSQDFRQFYEQY
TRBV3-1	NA	ASSPQVRGKQY
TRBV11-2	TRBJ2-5	ASSLPMGQETQY
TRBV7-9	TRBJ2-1	ASSLPSSIQENNEQF
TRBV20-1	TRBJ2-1	SASAGGQF
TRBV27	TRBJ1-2	ASSFDSYYGYT
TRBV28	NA	ASSPLAGGLSEQY
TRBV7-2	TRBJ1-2	ASSEQGASNYGYT
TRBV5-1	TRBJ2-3	ASSLEGTPSTDTQY
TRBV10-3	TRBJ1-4	AISESLDRRPPF